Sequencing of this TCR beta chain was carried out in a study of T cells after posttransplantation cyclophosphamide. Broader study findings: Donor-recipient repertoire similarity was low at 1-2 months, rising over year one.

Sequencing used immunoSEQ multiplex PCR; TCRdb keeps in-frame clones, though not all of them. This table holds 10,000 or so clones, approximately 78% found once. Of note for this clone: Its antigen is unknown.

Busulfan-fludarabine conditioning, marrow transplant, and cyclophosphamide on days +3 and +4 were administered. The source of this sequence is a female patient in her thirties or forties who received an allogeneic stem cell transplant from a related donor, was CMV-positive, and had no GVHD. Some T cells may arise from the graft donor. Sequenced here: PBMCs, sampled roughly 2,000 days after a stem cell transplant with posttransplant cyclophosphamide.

As DNA, the CDR3 is TGTGCCAGCAGCTTATCCGGGGACATCAATACCTACGAGCAGTACTTC. Its translation is CASSLSGDINTYEQYF. This chain connects TRBV7-3 to TRBJ2-7, with D possibly being TRBD1 (6 bases). Trimming stripped 2 bases from V and 2 bases from J, with 16 bases between. Germline values: CDR1 SGHTA, CDR2 FQGTGA. The CDR3 extends over 16 amino acids.